The 10 T cell receptor beta chains below were found in one sample sequenced in a study of PD-1 blockade in classical Hodgkin lymphoma. Time point noted: cycle 4 day 1 (C4D1), after five to seven weeks of nivolumab. Every patient relapsed after autologous stem cell transplantation, and brentuximab vedotin exposure varied. Sequencing was performed with immunoSEQ multiplex PCR; in TCRdb, only in-frame clones are kept and a portion is missing. The top ten clones hold over 3% of a sample with about 44,000 clones, 66% of them seen once. This specimen consisted of peripheral blood mononuclear cells (PBMCs), obtained before the fourth cycle of nivolumab. These receptors were collected from a human donor with classical Hodgkin lymphoma.

The chain recombines TRBV6-5 with TRBJ2-7; 8 bases line up with TRBD1. There are 13 residues in the CDR3. Germline assignment: CDR1 MNHEY and CDR2 SVGAGI. J gave up 3 bases and V 6 bases, and 4 bases lay outside the gene matches. The CDR3 DNA reads as TGTGCCAGCAGGCAGGGGGCTGACTACGAGCAGTACTTC. Its protein product is CASRQGADYEQYF.

This chain joins TRBV21-1 and TRBJ2-2; the DNA was not compared with TRBD2, the D call given in the table. TRBV21-1 is assigned pseudogene status. The CDR3 contains 15 residues. CDR3 in DNA: TGTGCCAGCAGCACGGGACTAATAAACACCGGGGAGCTGTTTTTT. Its protein is CASSTGLINTGELFF.

The chain joins TRBV5-5 to TRBJ2-3; D tentatively reads TRBD1 or TRBD2 (7 bases each). Per the germline V gene, CDR1 is SGHKS and CDR2 is YYEKEE (reference sequence). This CDR3 contains 18 residues. Trimming left V 4 bases short and J 4 bases short, with 25 bases between. CDR3 residues: CASSHPEGASGEPDTQYF. In DNA, the CDR3 is TGTGCCAGCAGCCACCCAGAGGGGGCTAGCGGAGAACCAGATACGCAGTATTTT.

This clone was observed a few times. The gene calls are TRBV10-1 and TRBJ1-4; weak D call: TRBD1 (6 bases). CDR3 length: 16 residues. The germline V gene encodes CDR1 WNHNN and CDR2 SYGVQD (reference sequence). The germline V and J ends were trimmed by 3 bases and 0 bases, with 11 bases remaining between them. CDR3 DNA: TGCGCCAGCAGTGATAGACAGGCCGCAACTAATGAAAAACTGTTTTTT. Its protein product is CASSDRQAATNEKLFF.

The V and J genes are TRBV6-6 and TRBJ2-7, with 7 nucleotides matching TRBD1. The germline CDR1 and CDR2 sequences are MNHNY and SVGAGI (reference sequence). The CDR3 runs 14 residues. Losses at the gene ends were 6 bases for V and 0 bases for J; bases not matched to a gene: 5. CDR3 sequence: CASRGTANSYEQYF. The CDR3 DNA is TGTGCCAGCAGGGGGACAGCGAACTCCTACGAGCAGTACTTC.

The chain carries TRBV7-2 and TRBJ1-1, with 9 nucleotides matching TRBD1. CDR3 length: 18 residues. V gave up 5 bases and J gave up 4 bases; unmatched junction bases: 17. Germline V lookup: CDR1 SGHTA, CDR2 FQGNSA. The DNA of the CDR3 is TGTGCCAGCAGCCCCGGACAGGGGAGTTTTAGGGGCGGCACTGAAGCTTTCTTT. Its translation is CASSPGQGSFRGGTEAFF.

V gene TRBV6-6 combines with J gene TRBJ1-2; 7 bases match TRBD1. J was trimmed by 4 bases and V by 5 bases; bases with no gene match: 10. There are 15 residues in the CDR3. Germline loops: CDR1 MNHNY, CDR2 SVGAGI (reference sequence). As DNA, the CDR3 is TGTGCCAGCAGTACTACAGGGGAGGGAAGCTATGGCTACACCTTC. It encodes CASSTTGEGSYGYTF.

The chain links TRBV10-3 to TRBJ2-1; 9 nucleotides match TRBD2. The CDR3 totals 17 residues. Germline V gene data show CDR1 as ENHRY and CDR2 as SYGVKD. Unmatched junction bases numbered 11, after V lost 3 bases and J lost 5 bases. CDR3 residues: CAISDRLSGSFNNEQFF. As DNA, the CDR3 is TGTGCCATCAGTGACCGACTTAGCGGGAGTTTTAACAATGAGCAGTTCTTC.

The V call is TRBV7-9, the J call TRBJ2-6; D possibly corresponds to TRBD2 (5 bases). CDR1 is SEHNR and CDR2 is FQNEAQ in the germline V gene (reference sequence). The CDR3 consists of 17 residues. V dropped 11 bases and J dropped 4 bases, with 24 bases sitting between them. CDR3 sequence: CAGVEVTRALGANVLTF. The CDR3 bases are TGTGCCGGAGTGGAGGTGACCCGGGCTTTAGGGGCCAACGTCCTGACTTTC.

The chain recombines TRBV7-9 with TRBJ2-2, with 9 bases lining up with TRBD2. Germline V gene sequence: CDR1 SEHNR, CDR2 FQNEAQ (reference sequence). The CDR3 is 17 residues long. V lost 4 bases to trimming and J lost 1 base; unmatched junction nucleotides: 7. The chain's CDR3 is CASSSIAGAQNTGELFF. In nucleotides, the CDR3 is TGTGCCAGCAGCTCTATAGCGGGGGCACAGAACACCGGGGAGCTGTTTTTT.